This T cell receptor (beta chain) was sequenced in a study of CD8 T cells in Susac syndrome. The CDR3 sequence is 13 residues long. The germline CDR1 and CDR2 sequences are SGDLS and YYNGEE. V lost 2 bases and J lost 6, with 8 bases in between. RNA was extracted with the RNeasy kit, and a quantity of roughly 0.45 to 1 ug was reverse transcribed using random hexamers. TCRdb passed the immunoSEQ multiplex PCR reads through MiXCR, listing each CDR3 protein once. The table has some 150,000 distinct CDR3 sequences, just under 97% seen once. V gene TRBV9 combines with J gene TRBJ2-2, with unresolved D. The sample comprised CD8+ T cells from PBMCs. This clonotype originated in a human donor with multiple sclerosis. Written as DNA, the CDR3 is TGTGCCAGCAGCGTTTTTGGGGCCGGGGAGCTGTTTTTT. This translates into CASSVFGAGELFF.